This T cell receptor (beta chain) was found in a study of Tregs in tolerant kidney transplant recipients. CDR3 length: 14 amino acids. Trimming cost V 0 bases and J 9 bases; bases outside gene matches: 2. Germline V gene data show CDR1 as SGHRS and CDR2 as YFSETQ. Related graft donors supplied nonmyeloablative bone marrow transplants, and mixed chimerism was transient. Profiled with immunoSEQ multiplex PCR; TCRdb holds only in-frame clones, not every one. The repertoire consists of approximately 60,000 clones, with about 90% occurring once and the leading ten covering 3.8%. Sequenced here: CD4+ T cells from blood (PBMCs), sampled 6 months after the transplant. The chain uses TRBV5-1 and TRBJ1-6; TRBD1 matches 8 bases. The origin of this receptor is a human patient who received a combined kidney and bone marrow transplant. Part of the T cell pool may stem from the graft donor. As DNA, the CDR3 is TGCGCCAGCAGCTTGGGACAGGGGTTTTCACCCCTCCACTTT. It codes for CASSLGQGFSPLHF.